A single sample is the source of the 23 T cell receptor beta chains below, sequenced in a study of blood T cells in healthy people across ages. Next came a second PCR, run for about 6 to 12 cycles, which used a sample-barcoded 5' primer along with a J-beta primer mix. TCRdb re-called the 5' RACE reads through MiXCR, storing one row per CDR3 protein. Of over 1,500,000 distinct CDR3 sequences listed, approximately 39% are singletons. The sample taken for sequencing was blood. Receptors originate from a human donor in good health.

The chain recombines TRBV30 with TRBJ2-1; tentatively, D is TRBD1 (5 bases). Trimming took 2 bases from V and 12 from J, leaving 11 bases between them. This CDR3 has 11 amino acids. Germline CDR1 GTSNPN, CDR2 SVGIG (reference sequence). CDR3 amino acids: CAWSQGSGQFF. The CDR3 bases are TGTGCCTGGAGTCAGGGTTCAGGGCAGTTCTTC.

The chain is built from TRBV7-2 and TRBJ2-7, with D possibly TRBD1 on 6 matching bases. This CDR3 spans 14 amino acids. Trimming removed 2 bases at V and 2 bases at J, with 10 bases between. The germline V gene encodes CDR1 SGHTA and CDR2 FQGNSA. The CDR3 coding sequence is TGTGCCAGCAGCTTACAGGGGTTAACCTACGAGCAGTACTTC. Translation: CASSLQGLTYEQYF.

The table lists this clonotype with a few counts. The chain couples TRBV25-1 to TRBJ2-3; 8 bases line up with TRBD1. The CDR3 covers 17 residues. Germline CDR1 and CDR2: MGHDK and SYGVNS. The V gene end was trimmed by 5 bases and the J gene end by 1 base; junction bases not matched to a gene: 11. CDR3 protein: CASSRGQGSAGTDTQYF. As DNA, the CDR3 is TGTGCCAGCAGTAGAGGACAGGGATCGGCAGGCACAGATACGCAGTATTTT.

This clonotype was found a few times. V is TRBV20-1 and J is TRBJ2-1; possibly TRBD2 for D (6 bases). The V gene lost 5 bases and the J gene lost 5 bases, with 16 bases spanning the gap. CDR3 size: 14 residues. Germline CDR1 DFQATT, CDR2 SNEGSKA (reference sequence). DNA of the CDR3: TGCAGTGCTGAGAGGCGACTAGGTGACAATGAGCAGTTCTTC. Translation: CSAERRLGDNEQFF.

This clonotype was counted at least ten times. This rearrangement joins TRBV7-9 to TRBJ2-7; D ambiguous. The CDR3 covers 11 residues. V was clipped by 10 bases and J by 3 bases, with 10 bases between them. The germline V gene encodes CDR1 SEHNR and CDR2 FQNEAQ (reference sequence). CDR3 nucleotides: TGTGCCACCTTCGCTTACTACGAGCAGTACTTC. Translation gives CATFAYYEQYF.

J is TRBJ2-5 and V is TRBV28; no firm D call. The CDR3 runs 14 residues. V was shortened by 5 bases and J by 5 bases, with 15 bases between the two germline ends. Per germline, CDR1 MDHEN and CDR2 SYDVKM. The CDR3 DNA follows: TGTGCCAGCAGTATCCCGACCGGGCCGGAGACCCAGTACTTC. This translates into CASSIPTGPETQYF.

The chain has TRBV6-5 and TRBJ1-2; perhaps TRBD1 as D (5 bases). CDR1 is MNHEY and CDR2 is SVGAGI in the germline V gene. CDR3 size: 14 residues. Trimming left V 2 bases short and J 4 bases short, with 11 bases between. The CDR3 loop reads CASSYPAGTYGYTF. CDR3 nucleotides: TGTGCCAGCAGTTACCCAGCAGGGACCTATGGCTACACCTTC.

The chain joins TRBV20-1 to TRBJ2-3; D is perhaps TRBD1 (6 bases). Per the germline V gene, CDR1 is DFQATT and CDR2 is SNEGSKA (reference sequence). The CDR3 has 14 residues. The germline V and J ends were trimmed by 5 bases and 2 bases, with 14 bases remaining between them. The CDR3 sequence: CSAPPGGNTDTQYF. The CDR3, as DNA: TGCAGTGCTCCCCCTGGGGGCAACACAGATACGCAGTATTTT.

This clonotype was detected only a few times. V is TRBV6-2 or TRBV6-3 and J is TRBJ1-5; D possibly corresponds to TRBD1 (6 bases). CDR1 is MNHEY and CDR2 is SVGEGT in the germline V gene. The CDR3 extends over 20 amino acids. The V and J ends lost 2 bases and 0 bases respectively, with 23 bases between them. Here the CDR3 reads CASSYDGGGRLTYSNQPQHF. The CDR3 DNA follows: TGTGCCAGCAGTTACGATGGGGGGGGCCGGCTAACTTATAGCAATCAGCCCCAGCATTTT.

This clonotype was counted a few times. V gene TRBV20-1 combines with J gene TRBJ1-1; D is uncertain. CDR1 is DFQATT, CDR2 SNEGSKA, per germline (reference sequence). This CDR3 contains 11 residues. V lost 7 bases to trimming and J lost 2 bases, with 8 bases between them. CDR3 bases: TGCAGTGGTCGGCGAAACACTGAAGCTTTCTTT. This gives the protein CSGRRNTEAFF.

V and J are TRBV12-5 and TRBJ2-5; D may be TRBD1 (5 bases). The V gene lost 7 bases and the J gene lost 5 bases, with 20 bases spanning the gap. Germline CDR1 is LGHNT and CDR2 is FRNRAP. The CDR3 sequence is 15 residues long. In DNA form, the CDR3 reads TGTGCTAGTGCCTTCCACCCAGGGTCCAGGGAGACCCAGTACTTC. Its translation: CASAFHPGSRETQYF.

This clonotype has a handful of counts. The V call is TRBV6-5, the J call TRBJ1-5; D might be TRBD1 (5 bases). The ends were cut back, 2 bases at V and 4 bases at J, with 21 bases in the middle. This CDR3 comprises 18 residues. The germline CDR1 and CDR2 sequences are MNHEY and SVGAGI. The CDR3, as DNA: TGTGCCAGCAGTTACAGGGTCGGGGGAGGAATAGGAAATCAGCCCCAGCATTTT. Amino acids: CASSYRVGGGIGNQPQHF.

With respect to this clonotype: The junction differs from germline at one of its ends, possibly a read error. The chain has TRBV12-3 or TRBV12-4 and TRBJ2-1; D may correspond to TRBD1 or TRBD2 (5 bases each). CDR3 length: 18 amino acids. CDR3 nucleotides: TGTACCAGCAGTTTAAGCCTCCCCGGGACCCCGAGGGTCAGTGAGCAGTTCTTC. Encoded protein: CTSSLSLPGTPRVSEQFF.

This clonotype was found many times. V usage is TRBV7-2 and J usage is TRBJ2-7; TRBD1 matches at 7 bases. Trimming at V came to 6 bases and at J to 0 bases, leaving 5 bases not matched to a gene. CDR3 length equals 14 residues. Germline V gives CDR1 SGHTA, CDR2 FQGNSA. CDR3: CASRPGTDSYEQYF. CDR3 nucleotides: TGTGCCAGCAGGCCCGGGACAGACTCCTACGAGCAGTACTTC.

This clonotype was found many times. This sequence joins TRBV20-1 and TRBJ2-6; a possible D gene is TRBD1 (5 bases). V was trimmed by 5 bases and J by 4 bases, leaving 9 bases between them. CDR3 length: 13 amino acids. Germline CDR1 DFQATT, CDR2 SNEGSKA (reference sequence). The DNA for the CDR3 is TGCAGTGCTGTAGGGGTAGGGGCCAACGTCCTGACTTTC. Translated, it gives CSAVGVGANVLTF.

V and J are TRBV5-1 and TRBJ2-3; D is unresolved. Trimming took 2 bases from V and 7 from J, leaving 14 bases between them. The length of the CDR3 is 14 residues. Germline V gene sequence: CDR1 SGHRS, CDR2 YFSETQ. Here the CDR3 reads CASSFRTVNHTQYF. The CDR3 nucleotides read TGCGCCAGCAGCTTCAGGACGGTCAACCATACGCAGTATTTT.

This clonotype was observed a handful of times. This chain links TRBV2 with TRBJ1-2; D unresolved. This CDR3 has 12 amino acids. Germline V gene data show CDR1 as SNHLY and CDR2 as FYNNEI. Trimming shortened V by 4 bases and J by 7 bases, and 10 bases separated the two germline ends. CDR3 protein: CASSVGGSGYTF. CDR3 coding DNA: TGTGCCAGCAGTGTGGGCGGGAGTGGCTACACCTTC.

This clonotype has only a few counts. This sequence joins TRBV9 and TRBJ2-3; tentative D call: TRBD2 (5 bases). V lost 3 bases and J lost 2, with 13 bases in between. This CDR3 has 15 residues. Germline V gene lookup returns CDR1 SGDLS and CDR2 YYNGEE. The CDR3 nucleotides read TGTGCCAGCAGCGCTTCCAGGACTTTCACAGATACGCAGTATTTT. Protein product: CASSASRTFTDTQYF.

The genes are TRBV6-6 and TRBJ2-5; 12 nucleotides match TRBD1. The J call may be in error: the DNA end matches TRBJ2-7 better. Per the germline V gene, CDR1 is MNHNY and CDR2 is SVGAGI (reference sequence). This CDR3 comprises 15 residues. The CDR3 DNA is TGTGCCAGCAGACAACCGGGACAGGGGGCCCACGAGCAGTACTTC. Its translation: CASRQPGQGAHEQYF.

This clonotype was observed many times. The chain couples TRBV5-1 to TRBJ2-1, with D perhaps matching TRBD1 or TRBD2 (5 bases each). The CDR3 is 14 amino acids. Germline CDR1 and CDR2: SGHRS and YFSETQ. V was trimmed by 3 bases and J by 4 bases, leaving 11 bases between them. The DNA of the CDR3 is TGCGCCAGCAGCTACCGGGACCCTTACAATGAGCAGTTCTTC. It yields the protein CASSYRDPYNEQFF.

This chain joins TRBV18 and TRBJ2-1; possibly TRBD1 or TRBD2 for D (6 bases each). Trimming removed 3 bases from V and 9 bases from J, with 15 bases in between. The CDR3 spans 14 residues. Germline V gene sequence: CDR1 KGHSH, CDR2 LQKENI. The DNA for the CDR3 is TGTGCCAGCTCACCGACGGGGGCCGGTGGTGAGCAGTTCTTC. Protein product: CASSPTGAGGEQFF. Full variable domain (missing parts from reference TRBV18 and TRBJ2-1): NAGVMQNPRHLVRRRGQEARLRCSPMKGHSHVYWYRQLPEEGLKFMVYLQKENIIDESGMPKERFSAEFPKEGPSILRIQQVVRGDSAAYFCASSPTGAGGEQFFGPGTRLTVL.

This clonotype has more than one count but fewer than ten. The chain links TRBV20-1 to TRBJ1-1, with D hard to call. The CDR3 consists of 13 residues. Germline V gene data show CDR1 as DFQATT and CDR2 as SNEGSKA (reference sequence). V lost 3 bases and J 1 base, leaving 9 bases between the germline ends. The CDR3 DNA reads TGCAGTGCTAGCACAAGACCGAACACTGAAGCTTTCTTT. This translates into CSASTRPNTEAFF.

This clonotype was recorded a few times. A read error may account for a junction end that differs from germline. As DNA, the CDR3 is TGCGCCAGCAGCTATAGCGGGGGGGCCTCCTACAATGAGCGGTTCTTC. This encodes CASSYSGGASYNERFF. This chain links TRBV5-1 with TRBJ2-1; 11 nucleotides match TRBD2. Germline CDR1 and CDR2: SGHRS and YFSETQ. The CDR3 contains 16 residues.